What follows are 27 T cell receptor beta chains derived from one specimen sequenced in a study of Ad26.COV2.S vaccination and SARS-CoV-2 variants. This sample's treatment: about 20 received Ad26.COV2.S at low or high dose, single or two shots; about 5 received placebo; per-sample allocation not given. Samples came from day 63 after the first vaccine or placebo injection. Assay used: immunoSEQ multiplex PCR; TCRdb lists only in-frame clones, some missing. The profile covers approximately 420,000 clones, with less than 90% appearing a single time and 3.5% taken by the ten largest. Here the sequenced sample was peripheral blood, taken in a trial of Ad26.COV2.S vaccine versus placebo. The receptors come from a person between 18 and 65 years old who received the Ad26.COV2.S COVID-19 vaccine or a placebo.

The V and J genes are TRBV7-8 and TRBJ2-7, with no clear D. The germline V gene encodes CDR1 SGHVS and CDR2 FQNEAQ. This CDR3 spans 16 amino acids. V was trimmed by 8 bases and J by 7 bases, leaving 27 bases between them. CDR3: CASESTPGNHRREQYF. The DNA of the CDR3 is TGTGCCAGCGAATCCACCCCTGGGAACCACCGACGAGAGCAGTACTTC. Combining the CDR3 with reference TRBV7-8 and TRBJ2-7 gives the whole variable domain GAGVSQSPRYKVAKRGQDVALRCDPISGHVSLFWYQQALGQGPEFLTYFQNEAQLDKSGLPSDRFFAERPEGSVSTLKIQRTQQEDSAVYLCASESTPGNHRREQYFGPGTRLTVT.

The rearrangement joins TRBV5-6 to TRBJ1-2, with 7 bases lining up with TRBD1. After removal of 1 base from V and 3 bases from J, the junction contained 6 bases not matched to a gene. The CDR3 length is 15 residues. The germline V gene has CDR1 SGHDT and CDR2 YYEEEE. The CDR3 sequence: CASSLLDRFDYGYTF. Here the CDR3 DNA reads TGTGCCAGCAGCTTGCTGGACAGGTTCGACTATGGCTACACCTTC.

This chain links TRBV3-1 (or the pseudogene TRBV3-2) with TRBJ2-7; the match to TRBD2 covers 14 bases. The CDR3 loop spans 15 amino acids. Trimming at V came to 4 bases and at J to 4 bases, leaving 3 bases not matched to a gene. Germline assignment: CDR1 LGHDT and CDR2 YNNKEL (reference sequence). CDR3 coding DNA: TGTGCCAGCAGCCTACGACTAGCGGGGGGGTACGAGCAGTACTTC. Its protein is CASSLRLAGGYEQYF.

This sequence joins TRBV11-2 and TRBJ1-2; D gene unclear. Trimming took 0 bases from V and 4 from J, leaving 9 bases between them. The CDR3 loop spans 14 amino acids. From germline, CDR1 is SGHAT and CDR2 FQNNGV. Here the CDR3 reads CASSLETRAYGYTF. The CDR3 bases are TGTGCCAGCAGCTTAGAGACGCGGGCCTATGGCTACACCTTC.

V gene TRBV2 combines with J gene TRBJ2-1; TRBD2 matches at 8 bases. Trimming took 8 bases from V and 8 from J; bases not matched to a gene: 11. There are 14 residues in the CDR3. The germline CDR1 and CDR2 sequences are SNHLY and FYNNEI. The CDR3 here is CASLNGGAVDEQFF. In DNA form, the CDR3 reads TGTGCCAGCTTGAACGGGGGGGCCGTAGATGAGCAGTTCTTC.

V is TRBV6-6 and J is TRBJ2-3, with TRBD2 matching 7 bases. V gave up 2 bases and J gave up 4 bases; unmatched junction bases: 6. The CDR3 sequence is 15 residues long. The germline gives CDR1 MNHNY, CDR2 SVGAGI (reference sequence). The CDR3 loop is CASSYNAGESDTQYF. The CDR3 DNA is TGTGCCAGCAGTTACAATGCGGGGGAGTCAGATACGCAGTATTTT.

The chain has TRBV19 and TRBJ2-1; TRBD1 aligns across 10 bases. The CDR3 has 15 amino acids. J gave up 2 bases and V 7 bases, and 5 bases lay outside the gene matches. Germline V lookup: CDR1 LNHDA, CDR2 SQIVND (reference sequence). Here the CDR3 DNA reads TGTGCCAGTACTAAGGGGACAGGGGCCTACAATGAGCAGTTCTTC. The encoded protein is CASTKGTGAYNEQFF.

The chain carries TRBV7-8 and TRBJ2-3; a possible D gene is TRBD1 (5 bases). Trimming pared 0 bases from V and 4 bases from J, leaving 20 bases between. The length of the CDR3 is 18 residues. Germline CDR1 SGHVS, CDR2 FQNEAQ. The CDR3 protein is CASSLAAADIGYADTQYF. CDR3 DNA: TGTGCCAGCAGCTTAGCTGCCGCGGACATAGGGTATGCAGATACGCAGTATTTT. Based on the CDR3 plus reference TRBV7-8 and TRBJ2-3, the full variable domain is GAGVSQSPRYKVAKRGQDVALRCDPISGHVSLFWYQQALGQGPEFLTYFQNEAQLDKSGLPSDRFFAERPEGSVSTLKIQRTQQEDSAVYLCASSLAAADIGYADTQYFGPGTRLTVL.

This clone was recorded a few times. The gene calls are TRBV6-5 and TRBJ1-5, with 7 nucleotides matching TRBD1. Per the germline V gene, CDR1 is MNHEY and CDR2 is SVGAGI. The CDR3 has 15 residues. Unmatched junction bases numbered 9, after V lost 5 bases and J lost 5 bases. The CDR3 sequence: CASSTLGDSYQPQHF. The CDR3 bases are TGTGCCAGCAGTACCCTGGGGGACAGTTATCAGCCCCAGCATTTT.

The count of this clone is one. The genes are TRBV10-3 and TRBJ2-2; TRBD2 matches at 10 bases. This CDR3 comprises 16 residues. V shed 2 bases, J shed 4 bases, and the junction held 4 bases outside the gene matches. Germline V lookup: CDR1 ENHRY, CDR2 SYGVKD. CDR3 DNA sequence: TGTGCCATCAGTGAGCGCAGCGGGGGGGGCACCGGGGAGCTGTTTTTT. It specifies CAISERSGGGTGELFF.

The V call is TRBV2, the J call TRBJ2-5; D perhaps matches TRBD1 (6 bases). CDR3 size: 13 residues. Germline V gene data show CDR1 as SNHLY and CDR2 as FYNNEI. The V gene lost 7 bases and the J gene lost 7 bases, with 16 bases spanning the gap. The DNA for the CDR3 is TGTGCCAGCACTGACTCGACAGGAGGGACCCAGTACTTC. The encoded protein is CASTDSTGGTQYF. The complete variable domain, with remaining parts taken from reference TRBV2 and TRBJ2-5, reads EPEVTQTPSHQVTQMGQEVILRCVPISNHLYFYWYRQILGQKVEFLVSFYNNEISEKSEIFDDQFSVERPDGSNFTLKIRSTKLEDSAMYFCASTDSTGGTQYFGPGTRLLVL.

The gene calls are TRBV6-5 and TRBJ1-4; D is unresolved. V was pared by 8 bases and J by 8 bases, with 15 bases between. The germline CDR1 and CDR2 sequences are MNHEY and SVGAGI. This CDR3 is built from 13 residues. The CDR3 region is CASAEPLEEKLFF. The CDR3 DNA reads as TGTGCCAGCGCGGAGCCCTTGGAGGAAAAACTGTTTTTT.

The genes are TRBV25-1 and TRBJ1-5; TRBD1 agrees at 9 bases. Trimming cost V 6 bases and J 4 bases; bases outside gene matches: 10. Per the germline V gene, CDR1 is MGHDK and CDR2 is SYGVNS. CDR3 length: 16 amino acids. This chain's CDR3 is CASRDKGQGRNQPQHF. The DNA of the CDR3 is TGTGCCAGCAGGGATAAAGGACAGGGGCGGAATCAGCCCCAGCATTTT.

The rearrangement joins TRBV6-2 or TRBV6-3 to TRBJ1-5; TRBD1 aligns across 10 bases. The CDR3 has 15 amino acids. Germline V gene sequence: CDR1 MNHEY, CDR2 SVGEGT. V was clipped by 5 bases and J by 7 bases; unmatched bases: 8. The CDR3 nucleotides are TGTGCCAGCAGTCGACGACAGGGGGCCGGGCAGCCCCAGCATTTT. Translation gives CASSRRQGAGQPQHF.

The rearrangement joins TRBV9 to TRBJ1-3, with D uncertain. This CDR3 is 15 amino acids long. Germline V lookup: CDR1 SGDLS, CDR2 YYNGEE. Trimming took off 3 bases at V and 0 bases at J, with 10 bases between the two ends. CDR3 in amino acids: CASSAGLSSGNTIYF. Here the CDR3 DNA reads TGTGCCAGCAGCGCCGGACTGTCCTCTGGAAACACCATATATTTT.

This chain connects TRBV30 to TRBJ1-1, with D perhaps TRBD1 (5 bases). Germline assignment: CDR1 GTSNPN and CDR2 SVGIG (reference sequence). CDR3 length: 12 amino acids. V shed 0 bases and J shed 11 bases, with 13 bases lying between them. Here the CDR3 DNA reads TGTGCCTGGAGTGTGGCAGGGCAGGTTGCTTTCTTT. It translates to CAWSVAGQVAFF.

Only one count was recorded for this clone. The CDR3 DNA follows: TGTGCCAGCAGTGAAGTGGGGTACACTGAAGCTTTCTTT. Protein: CASSEVGYTEAFF. The V and J genes are TRBV2 and TRBJ1-1; unclear D gene. The CDR3 runs 13 residues. Trimming left V 1 base short and J 3 bases short, with 6 bases between. CDR1 and CDR2 from the germline V gene are SNHLY and FYNNEI.

The CDR3 coding sequence is TGTGCCAGCAGTTTGCGGGTGCTCACTGAAGCTTTCTTT. This translates into CASSLRVLTEAFF. The chain carries TRBV6-8 and TRBJ1-1; D is unresolved. Per germline, CDR1 MNHGY and CDR2 SAAAGT. CDR3 length: 13 residues. The germline V and J ends were trimmed by 4 bases and 4 bases, with 10 bases remaining between them.

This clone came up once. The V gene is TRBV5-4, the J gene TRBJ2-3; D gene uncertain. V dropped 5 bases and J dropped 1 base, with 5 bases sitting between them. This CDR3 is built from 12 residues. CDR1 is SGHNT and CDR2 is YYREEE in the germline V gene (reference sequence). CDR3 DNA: TGTGCCAGCAGTGCCGGCACAGATACGCAGTATTTT. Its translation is CASSAGTDTQYF.

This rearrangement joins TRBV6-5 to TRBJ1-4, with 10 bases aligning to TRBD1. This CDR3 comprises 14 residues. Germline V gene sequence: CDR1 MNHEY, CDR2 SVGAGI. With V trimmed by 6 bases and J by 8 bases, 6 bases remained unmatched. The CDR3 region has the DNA TGTGCCAGCAGCGGACAGGGGGATAGGGAAAAACTGTTTTTT. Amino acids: CASSGQGDREKLFF.

CDR3 protein: CASSPGTSGTYNEQFF. The DNA for the CDR3 is TGTGCCAGCAGCCCCGGGACTAGCGGGACCTACAATGAGCAGTTCTTC. The chain carries TRBV7-9 and TRBJ2-1; 13 positions agree with TRBD2. Trimming took 5 bases from V and 2 from J; bases not matched to a gene: 3. CDR3 length: 16 residues. Germline V gives CDR1 SEHNR, CDR2 FQNEAQ (reference sequence).

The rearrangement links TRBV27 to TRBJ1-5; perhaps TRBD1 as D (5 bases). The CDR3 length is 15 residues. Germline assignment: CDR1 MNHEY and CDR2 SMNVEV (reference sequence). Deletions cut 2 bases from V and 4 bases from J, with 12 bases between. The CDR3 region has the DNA TGTGCCAGCAGTTTACGACAGCCGATGAATCAGCCCCAGCATTTT. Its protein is CASSLRQPMNQPQHF.

The CDR3 loop reads CASSIGTYNEQFF. In nucleotides, the CDR3 is TGTGCCAGTAGTATAGGGACTTACAATGAGCAGTTCTTC. V gene TRBV19 combines with J gene TRBJ2-1; tentatively, D is TRBD2 (5 bases). Germline values: CDR1 LNHDA, CDR2 SQIVND (reference sequence). The CDR3 is made up of 13 amino acids. Trimming shortened V by 1 base and J by 4 bases, and 5 bases separated the two germline ends.

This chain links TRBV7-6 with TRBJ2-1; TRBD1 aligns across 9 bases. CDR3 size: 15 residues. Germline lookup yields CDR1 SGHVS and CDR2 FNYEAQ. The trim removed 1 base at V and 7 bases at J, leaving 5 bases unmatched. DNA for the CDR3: TGTGCCAGCAGCTTAGGAGGGACAGGGTTGAATGAGCAGTTCTTC. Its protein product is CASSLGGTGLNEQFF.

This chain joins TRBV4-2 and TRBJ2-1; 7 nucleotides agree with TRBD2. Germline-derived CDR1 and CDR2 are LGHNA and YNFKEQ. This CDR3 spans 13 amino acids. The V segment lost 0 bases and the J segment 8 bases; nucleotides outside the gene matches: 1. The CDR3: CASSQDRGDEQFF. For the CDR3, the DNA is TGTGCCAGCAGCCAAGATCGGGGGGATGAGCAGTTCTTC.

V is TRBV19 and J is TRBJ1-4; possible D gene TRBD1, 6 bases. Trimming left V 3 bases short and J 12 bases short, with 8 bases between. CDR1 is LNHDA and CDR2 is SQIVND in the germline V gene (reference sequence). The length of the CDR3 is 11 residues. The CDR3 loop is CASSIKGELFF. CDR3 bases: TGTGCCAGTAGTATTAAGGGGGAACTGTTTTTT.

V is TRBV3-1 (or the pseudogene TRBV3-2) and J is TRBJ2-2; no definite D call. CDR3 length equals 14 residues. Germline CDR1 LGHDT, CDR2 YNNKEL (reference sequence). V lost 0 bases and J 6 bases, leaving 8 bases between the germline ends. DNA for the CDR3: TGTGCCAGCAGCCAAGATGGCCAGGCCGGGGAGCTGTTTTTT. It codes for CASSQDGQAGELFF.